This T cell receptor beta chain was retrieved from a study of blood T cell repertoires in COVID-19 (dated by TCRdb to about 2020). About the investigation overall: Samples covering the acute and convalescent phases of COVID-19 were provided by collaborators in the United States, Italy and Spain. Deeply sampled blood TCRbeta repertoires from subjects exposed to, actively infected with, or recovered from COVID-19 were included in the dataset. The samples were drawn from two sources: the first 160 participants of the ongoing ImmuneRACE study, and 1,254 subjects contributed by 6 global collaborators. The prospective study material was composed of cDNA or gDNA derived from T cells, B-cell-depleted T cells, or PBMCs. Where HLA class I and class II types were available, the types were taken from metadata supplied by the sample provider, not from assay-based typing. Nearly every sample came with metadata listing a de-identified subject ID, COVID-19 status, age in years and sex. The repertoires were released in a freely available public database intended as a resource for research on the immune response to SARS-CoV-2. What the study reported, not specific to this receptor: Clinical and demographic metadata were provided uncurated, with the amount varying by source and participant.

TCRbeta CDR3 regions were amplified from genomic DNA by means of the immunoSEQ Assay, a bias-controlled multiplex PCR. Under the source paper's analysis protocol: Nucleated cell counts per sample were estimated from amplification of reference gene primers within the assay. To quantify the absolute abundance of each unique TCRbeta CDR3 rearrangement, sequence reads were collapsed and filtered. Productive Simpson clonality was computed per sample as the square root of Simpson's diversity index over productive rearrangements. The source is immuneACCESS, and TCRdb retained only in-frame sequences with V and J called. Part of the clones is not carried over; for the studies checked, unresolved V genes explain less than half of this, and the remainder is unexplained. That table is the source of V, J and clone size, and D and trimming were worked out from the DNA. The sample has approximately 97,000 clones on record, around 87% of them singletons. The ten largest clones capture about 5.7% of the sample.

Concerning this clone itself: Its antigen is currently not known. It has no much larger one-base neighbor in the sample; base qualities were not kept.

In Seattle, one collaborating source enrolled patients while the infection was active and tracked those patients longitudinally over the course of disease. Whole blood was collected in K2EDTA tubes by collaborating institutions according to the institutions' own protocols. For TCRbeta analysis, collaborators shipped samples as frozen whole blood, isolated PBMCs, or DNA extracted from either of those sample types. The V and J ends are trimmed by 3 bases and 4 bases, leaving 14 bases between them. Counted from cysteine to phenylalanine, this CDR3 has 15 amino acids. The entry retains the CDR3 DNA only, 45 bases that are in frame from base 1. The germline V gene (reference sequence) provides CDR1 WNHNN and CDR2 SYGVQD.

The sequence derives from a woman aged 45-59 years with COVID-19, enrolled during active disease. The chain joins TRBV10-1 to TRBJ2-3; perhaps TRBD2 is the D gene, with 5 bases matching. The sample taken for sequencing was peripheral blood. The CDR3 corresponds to CASSDGVLASDTQYF. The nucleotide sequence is TGCGCCAGCAGTGACGGCGTTCTAGCTTCAGATACGCAGTATTTT.